This is a list of T cell receptor beta chains from one sample in a study of beta chain features in type 1 diabetes. Clones were sequenced by immunoSEQ multiplex PCR, and TCRdb holds only the in-frame ones, with some missing. The sample contains roughly 100,000 clones, under 30% of which appear only once. The source material was central memory CD4+ T cells from blood. These receptors all stem from a woman younger than 35 with type 1 diabetes. Each CDR3 is given with its conserved first and last residue. The D gene is left open where the match is weak. Clone size is given for some rows only: seen once, a few or many times, or a class if the clone is expanded.

>-|TRBJ2-1|TRBD2|TRBV10-3
CAISESPGTSGRNNEQFF
TGTGCCATCAGTGAGTCCCCCGGGACTAGCGGGAGGAACAATGAGCAGTTCTTC
>few|TRBJ2-1|TRBD2|TRBV5-1
CASGKTSGSYNEQFF
TGCGCCAGCGGAAAGACTAGCGGATCCTACAATGAGCAGTTCTTC
>-|TRBJ2-3|TRBD1|TRBV9
CASSLHRGRTDTQYF
TGTGCCAGCAGCCTCCACAGGGGCCGCACAGATACGCAGTATTTT
>few|TRBJ2-2|-|TRBV5-5
CASITGTNTGELFF
TGTGCCAGCATTACAGGGACAAACACCGGGGAGCTGTTTTTT
>-|TRBJ2-3|-|TRBV5-1
CASSLGTARDTQYF
TGCGCCAGCAGCTTGGGGACTGCCCGGGATACGCAGTATTTT
>once|TRBJ2-5|-|TRBV7-2
CASRGWGETQYF
TGTGCCAGCCGGGGGTGGGGGGAGACCCAGTACTTC
>-|TRBJ2-5|-|TRBV5-1
CASSLVADQETQYF
TGCGCCAGCAGCTTGGTGGCGGACCAAGAGACCCAGTACTTC
>-|TRBJ2-5|-|TRBV10-3
CAISRRNPPQETQYF
TGTGCCATCAGTCGCAGGAACCCTCCCCAAGAGACCCAGTACTTC
>-|TRBJ1-2|-|TRBV30
CAWSAAMTGAVGYTF
TGTGCCTGGAGCGCCGCTATGACAGGTGCGGTGGGCTACACCTTC
>-|TRBJ1-3|TRBD1|TRBV4-1
CASSQPTGDPGNTIYF
TGCGCCAGCAGCCAACCGACAGGGGACCCTGGAAACACCATATATTTT
>few|TRBJ2-1|-|TRBV11-2
CASSLGVINEQFF
TGTGCCAGCAGCTTAGGTGTCATCAATGAGCAGTTCTTC
>-|TRBJ1-1|TRBD1|TRBV28
CASSLHRGRSEAFF
TGTGCCAGCAGTTTGCACAGGGGGCGATCTGAAGCTTTCTTT
>few|TRBJ2-1|TRBD2|TRBV25-1
CASSAQYGTSGIGEQFF
TGTGCCAGCAGTGCCCAATATGGGACTAGCGGGATAGGTGAGCAGTTCTTC
>-|TRBJ2-3|TRBD2|TRBV18
CASSPISLAGTDTQYF
TGTGCCAGCTCACCAATATCACTAGCGGGCACAGATACGCAGTATTTT
>-|TRBJ2-5|-|TRBV28
CASSLFGGETGIETQYF
TGTGCCAGCAGTTTATTCGGGGGAGAGACAGGGATAGAGACCCAGTACTTC
>once|TRBJ1-4|TRBD1|TRBV25-1
CASKPDRGTNEKLFF
TGTGCCAGCAAACCTGACAGGGGTACTAATGAAAAACTGTTTTTT
>-|TRBJ1-4|TRBD1|TRBV15
CATSRDPGGSEKLFF
TGTGCCACCAGCAGAGACCCAGGGGGAAGTGAAAAACTGTTTTTT
>-|TRBJ2-5|TRBD2|TRBV11-2
CASSLVTGGETQYF
TGTGCCAGCAGCTTAGTAACGGGGGGGGAGACCCAGTACTTC
>few|TRBJ2-2|TRBD1|TRBV14
CASSLGTGFNTGELFF
TGTGCCAGCAGCCTCGGGACAGGGTTCAACACCGGGGAGCTGTTTTTT
>-|TRBJ2-1|TRBD1|TRBV19
CASSMDRGMGNEQFF
TGTGCCAGTAGTATGGACAGGGGGATGGGCAATGAGCAGTTCTTC
>-|TRBJ2-1|TRBD2|TRBV4-3
CASSQDTSGIDNEQFF
TGCGCCAGCAGCCAAGATACTAGCGGGATTGACAATGAGCAGTTCTTC
>few|TRBJ2-5|TRBD2|TRBV4-3
CASSQGSGGETQYF
TGCGCCAGCAGCCAAGGCTCGGGAGGAGAGACCCAGTACTTC
>-|TRBJ2-1|TRBD2|TRBV5-5
CASSFSGSNEQFF
TGTGCCAGCAGCTTTAGCGGGAGCAATGAGCAGTTCTTC
>few|TRBJ1-3|TRBD1|TRBV29-1
CSARPGTGAGNTIYF
TGCAGCGCCCGTCCCGGGACAGGGGCTGGAAACACCATATATTTT
>-|TRBJ2-1|TRBD2|TRBV7-7
CASSLGLAGLNEQFF
TGTGCCAGCAGCTTAGGACTAGCGGGATTAAATGAGCAGTTCTTC
>few|TRBJ1-2|TRBD1|TRBV15
CATSTPGTGDGYTF
TGTGCCACCAGCACTCCCGGGACAGGGGATGGCTACACCTTC
>-|TRBJ2-7|TRBD2|TRBV5-6
CASSSRYGRLAVSYEQYF
TGTGCCAGCAGCTCAAGATACGGGAGGCTAGCGGTATCCTACGAGCAGTACTTC
>-|TRBJ2-1|TRBD2|TRBV19
CASRTLAASTNEQFF
TGTGCCAGTAGAACACTAGCGGCTTCTACAAATGAGCAGTTCTTC
>-|TRBJ2-3|TRBD2|TRBV14
CASSQGLGTNTDTQYF
TGTGCCAGCAGCCAAGGTTTGGGGACTAACACAGATACGCAGTATTTT
>-|TRBJ1-4|-|TRBV4-2
CASSHGPHNSGEKLFF
TGTGCCAGCAGCCACGGTCCCCATAACAGTGGGGAAAAACTGTTTTTT
>-|TRBJ1-1|-|TRBV13
CTSPSLAGSCRAFF
TGTACCAGCCCTAGTCTGGCCGGTTCGTGTCGGGCTTTCTTT
>few|TRBJ2-5|TRBD1|TRBV5-4
CASSSGQGGKETQYF
TGTGCCAGCAGTTCCGGACAGGGGGGAAAAGAGACCCAGTACTTC
>-|TRBJ1-5|-|TRBV6-5
CASSYGPGLGQPQHF
TGTGCCAGCAGTTATGGTCCGGGACTGGGTCAGCCCCAGCATTTT
>-|TRBJ2-3|TRBD1|TRBV10-3
CAISGQGTDTQYF
TGTGCCATCAGCGGACAGGGTACAGATACGCAGTATTTT
>-|TRBJ2-1|TRBD2|TRBV11-2
CASSSGTSGYNEQFF
TGTGCCAGCAGCTCGGGGACTAGCGGTTACAATGAGCAGTTCTTC
>few|TRBJ2-1|TRBD2|TRBV11-3
CASSPTGLAGLYNEQFF
TGTGCCAGCAGCCCAACGGGACTAGCGGGACTTTACAATGAGCAGTTCTTC
>few|TRBJ1-1|TRBD1|TRBV19
CASSRIDREGTEAFF
TGTGCCAGTAGTCGGATCGACAGGGAAGGCACTGAAGCTTTCTTT
>-|TRBJ2-1|-|TRBV25-1
CASLIQGTDYNEQFF
TGTGCCAGTCTAATCCAGGGAACGGATTACAATGAGCAGTTCTTC
>few|TRBJ2-2|-|TRBV9
CASSGIRDTGELFF
TGTGCCAGCAGCGGGATCCGGGACACCGGGGAGCTGTTTTTT
>-|TRBJ2-3|TRBD2|TRBV19
CASKDPGLADTDTQYF
TGTGCCAGTAAAGATCCAGGACTAGCGGACACAGATACGCAGTATTTT
>few|TRBJ2-5|-|TRBV18
CASSQRRDVETQYF
TGTGCCAGCTCACAACGCAGGGATGTAGAGACCCAGTACTTC
>few|TRBJ2-3|-|TRBV11-1
CASSLARKASSTDTQYF
TGTGCCAGCAGCTTAGCGCGGAAGGCCTCTAGCACAGATACGCAGTATTTT
>-|TRBJ1-1|TRBD1|TRBV5-5
CASSIGTGAQDTEAFF
TGTGCCAGCAGCATCGGGACAGGGGCCCAGGACACTGAAGCTTTCTTT
>-|TRBJ1-2|TRBD1|TRBV5-5
CASSIQGSGYGYTF
TGTGCCAGCAGCATACAGGGGTCTGGGTATGGCTACACCTTC
>-|TRBJ2-1|-|TRBV19
CASSIGGLHNEQFF
TGTGCCAGTAGTATAGGAGGACTCCACAATGAGCAGTTCTTC
>few|TRBJ1-2|TRBD1|TRBV2
CASNRDRANYGYTF
TGTGCCAGCAATCGGGACAGGGCCAACTATGGCTACACCTTC
>-|TRBJ2-3|-|TRBV9
CASSVLSGGTDTQYF
TGTGCCAGCAGCGTACTGAGCGGAGGCACAGATACGCAGTATTTT
>once|TRBJ2-5|-|TRBV10-1
CASSPGDQETQYF
TGCGCCAGCAGCCCCGGGGACCAAGAGACCCAGTACTTC
>-|TRBJ1-1|TRBD1|TRBV7-2
CASSKLQGGNTEAFF
TGTGCCAGCAGCAAACTACAGGGGGGGAACACTGAAGCTTTCTTT
>-|TRBJ2-3|TRBD2|TRBV7-3
CASSLGLAGARDTQYF
TGTGCCAGCAGCTTGGGACTAGCGGGAGCGAGAGATACGCAGTATTTT
>-|TRBJ2-5|-|TRBV9
CASSVSTQETQYF
TGTGCCAGCAGCGTGAGTACTCAAGAGACCCAGTACTTC
>-|TRBJ2-1|TRBD2|TRBV11-2
CASSFRLAASNEQFF
TGTGCCAGCAGCTTTCGACTAGCGGCCTCCAATGAGCAGTTCTTC
>few|TRBJ2-7|TRBD1|TRBV28
CASSLWGQGIPYEQYF
TGTGCCAGCAGTTTATGGGGACAGGGTATCCCCTACGAGCAGTACTTC